A single sample gave rise to the 14 T cell receptor beta chains below, sequenced in a study of breast tumors, draining lymph nodes, adjacent tissues. Breast cancer patients provided tissue from their axillary draining lymph nodes. TCRdb independently ran MiXCR on the multiplex PCR reads; one entry per CDR3 protein. There are about 180,000 distinct CDR3 sequences in the sample; 30% to 35% occur only once, and around 3.5% lies in the top ten. Sequencing was done on a sample of axillary lymph node tissue. The origin of the receptors is a female donor with breast cancer. Some clones in this sample may be carry-over from other donors' samples.

There are a few counts of this clonotype. This chain joins TRBV6-4 and TRBJ1-1, with D hard to call. CDR1 is MRHNA, CDR2 SNTAGT, per germline. V was cut by 6 bases and J by 3 bases, with 11 bases left in between. The CDR3 totals 13 residues. The CDR3, as DNA: TGTGCCAGCAGAAACCTCCAGGACACTGAAGCTTTCTTT. Translating gives CASRNLQDTEAFF.

This clonotype has ten or more counts. This rearrangement joins TRBV5-6 to TRBJ2-7, with D possibly being TRBD1 or TRBD2 (5 bases each). The V and J ends lost 3 bases and 6 bases respectively, with 16 bases between them. Germline values: CDR1 SGHDT, CDR2 YYEEEE. The CDR3 runs 14 residues. The CDR3 spells CASSWDGHRAEQYF. The CDR3 DNA sequence: TGTGCCAGCAGCTGGGACGGGCATCGGGCCGAGCAGTACTTC.

The rearrangement joins TRBV6-6 to TRBJ2-5, with a tentative D call TRBD2 (5 bases). Trimming shortened V by 2 bases and J by 2 bases, and 12 bases separated the two germline ends. From germline, CDR1 is MNHNY and CDR2 SVGAGI (reference sequence). The CDR3 sequence is 15 residues long. CDR3 in amino acids: CASSYGRLIQETQYF. The DNA for the CDR3 is TGTGCCAGCAGTTACGGGCGACTAATACAAGAGACCCAGTACTTC.

This clonotype showed up many times. The V and J genes are TRBV9 and TRBJ2-1, with D possibly being TRBD2 (6 bases). From germline, CDR1 is SGDLS and CDR2 YYNGEE. Trimming left V 0 bases short and J 2 bases short, with 12 bases between. This CDR3 region has 16 residues. This CDR3 is CASSVGRLATYNEQFF. The CDR3 coding sequence is TGTGCCAGCAGCGTAGGGAGGCTAGCGACCTACAATGAGCAGTTCTTC.

This clonotype showed up many times. The chain joins TRBV29-1 to TRBJ2-5; D remains unclear. V dropped 4 bases and J dropped 5 bases, with 17 bases sitting between them. The CDR3 contains 14 residues. Germline CDR1 and CDR2: SQVTM and ANQGSEA. The CDR3: CSVGLRFRAETQYF. The CDR3 nucleotides are TGCAGCGTTGGCTTACGCTTCCGCGCGGAGACCCAGTACTTC. The full variable domain, completed using reference TRBV29-1 and TRBJ2-5, is SAVISQKPSRDICQRGTSLTIQCQVDSQVTMMFWYRQQPGQSLTLIATANQGSEATYESGFVIDKFPISRPNLTFSTLTVSNMSPEDSSIYLCSVGLRFRAETQYFGPGTRLLVL.

This clonotype has at least ten counts. The chain joins TRBV29-1 to TRBJ2-4; 8 positions agree with TRBD1. CDR1 SQVTM and CDR2 ANQGSEA come from the germline V gene. The CDR3 runs 14 residues. V gave up 7 bases and J gave up 6 bases; unmatched junction bases: 11. The CDR3 coding sequence is TGCAGCGCCGGGTTGGGACAGGCGACAAACATTCAGTACTTC. It encodes CSAGLGQATNIQYF.

With respect to this clonotype: A read error may account for a junction end that differs from germline. This rearrangement joins TRBV13 to TRBJ2-1, with a weak D call TRBD2 (5 bases). CDR1 is PRHDT, CDR2 FYEKMQ, per germline (reference sequence). The CDR3 is made up of 13 amino acids. The CDR3: CASDMRGSNEQSF. The DNA of the CDR3 is TGTGCTAGCGACATGCGAGGTAGCAATGAGCAGTCCTTC. The full variable domain, with the rest looked up from reference TRBV13 and TRBJ2-1, is AAGVIQSPRHLIKEKRETATLKCYPIPRHDTVYWYQQGPGQDPQFLISFYEKMQSDKGSIPDRFSAQQFSDYHSELNMSSLELGDSALYFCASDMRGSNEQSFGPGTRLTVL.

Only a few counts were recorded for this clonotype. This chain joins TRBV15 and TRBJ1-1; TRBD1 agrees at 9 bases. Looked up from germline, CDR1 is LNHNV and CDR2 is YYDKDF (reference sequence). The CDR3 contains 16 residues. Trimming took 4 bases from V and 1 from J; bases not matched to a gene: 7. The CDR3 reads CATSTQDRGPNTEAFF. In DNA, the CDR3 is TGTGCCACCAGCACCCAGGACAGGGGACCGAACACTGAAGCTTTCTTT.

In DNA form, the CDR3 reads TGTGCCACCAGCCCCTCCGGGTACGAGCAGTACTTC. Translation: CATSPSGYEQYF. The chain employs TRBV15 and TRBJ2-7, with D uncertain. Per germline, CDR1 LNHNV and CDR2 YYDKDF (reference sequence). The germline V and J ends were trimmed by 5 bases and 4 bases, with 9 bases remaining between them. The CDR3 spans 12 residues.

This clonotype was counted many times. This chain joins TRBV6-2 or TRBV6-3 and TRBJ1-5; D may be TRBD1 (6 bases). V lost 0 bases, J lost 6 bases, and 9 bases lay in between. Germline values: CDR1 MNHEY, CDR2 SVGEGT. There are 14 residues in the CDR3. CDR3 residues: CASSYSTGTQPQHF. The CDR3 DNA is TGTGCCAGCAGTTACTCCACAGGGACTCAGCCCCAGCATTTT.

For this clonotype: One junction end disagrees with the germline gene, perhaps due to a read error. The chain recombines TRBV7-2 with TRBJ1-6; unclear D gene. Germline CDR1 and CDR2: SGHTA and FQGNSA. The CDR3 covers 13 residues. Here the CDR3 reads CASSSGLNSPPHF. The CDR3 DNA reads as TGTGCCAGCAGCTCGGGTCTTAATTCACCCCCCCACTTT.

This clonotype has ten or more counts. This chain links TRBV14 with TRBJ2-4; 8 bases agree with TRBD2. The CDR3 loop spans 15 amino acids. Trimming cost V 1 base and J 8 bases; bases outside gene matches: 7. From germline, CDR1 is SGHDN and CDR2 FVKESK. The chain's CDR3 is CASSQVGLGEDIQYF. The CDR3, as DNA: TGTGCCAGCAGCCAAGTGGGACTAGGTGAGGACATTCAGTACTTC.

Comments on this clonotype: It may be a read error: a sequence one base away is much more abundant. The rearrangement joins TRBV5-4 to TRBJ2-5, with D hard to call. The V gene's germline CDR1 is SGHNT and CDR2 YYREEE (reference sequence). Trimming shortened V by 4 bases and J by 1 base, and 8 bases separated the two germline ends. The CDR3 extends over 13 amino acids. The CDR3 region is CASSPPPQETQYF. CDR3 nucleotide sequence: TGTGCCAGCAGCCCCCCGCCCCAAGAGACCCAGTACTTC.

This clonotype has a count of ten or more. This rearrangement joins TRBV6-2 or TRBV6-3 to TRBJ2-7, with a weak D call TRBD1 (5 bases). V lost 7 bases, J lost 2 bases, and 15 bases lay in between. Germline V gene lookup returns CDR1 MNHEY and CDR2 SVGEGT. CDR3 length: 14 residues. DNA of the CDR3: TGTGCCAGCATGGGCTTGCAGGGAACCTACGAGCAGTACTTC. Amino acid sequence: CASMGLQGTYEQYF.